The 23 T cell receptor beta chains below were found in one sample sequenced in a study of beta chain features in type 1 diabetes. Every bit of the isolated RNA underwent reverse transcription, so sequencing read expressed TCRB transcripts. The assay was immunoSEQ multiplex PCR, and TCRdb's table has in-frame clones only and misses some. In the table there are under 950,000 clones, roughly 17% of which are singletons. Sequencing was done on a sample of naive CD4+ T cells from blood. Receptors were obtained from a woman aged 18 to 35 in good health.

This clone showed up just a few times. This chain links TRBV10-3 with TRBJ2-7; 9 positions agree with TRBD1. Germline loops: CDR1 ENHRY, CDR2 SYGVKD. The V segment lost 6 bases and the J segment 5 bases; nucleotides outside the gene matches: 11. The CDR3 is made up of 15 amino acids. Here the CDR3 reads CAISVARTGDHEQYF. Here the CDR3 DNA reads TGTGCCATCAGCGTTGCTCGGACAGGGGATCACGAGCAGTACTTC.

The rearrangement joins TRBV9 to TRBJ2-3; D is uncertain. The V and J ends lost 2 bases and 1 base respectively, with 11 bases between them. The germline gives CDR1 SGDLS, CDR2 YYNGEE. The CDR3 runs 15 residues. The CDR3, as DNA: TGTGCCAGCAGCGTTCACCTAGAAGGCACAGATACGCAGTATTTT. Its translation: CASSVHLEGTDTQYF.

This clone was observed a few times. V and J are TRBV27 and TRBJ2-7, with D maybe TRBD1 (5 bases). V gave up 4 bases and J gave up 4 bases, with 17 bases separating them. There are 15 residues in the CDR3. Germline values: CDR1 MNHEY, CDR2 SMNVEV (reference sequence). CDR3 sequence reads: CASSSGSSGAYEQYF. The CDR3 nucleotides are TGTGCCAGCAGTTCCGGATCATCTGGGGCATACGAGCAGTACTTC.

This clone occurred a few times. CDR3 nucleotides: TGTGCCAGCAGCCTGCCTAGGAGACTTAAGAACACTGAAGCTTTCTTT. Translation: CASSLPRRLKNTEAFF. The chain recombines TRBV7-9 with TRBJ1-1; D gene uncertain. The CDR3 is 16 residues long. Germline V gene sequence: CDR1 SEHNR, CDR2 FQNEAQ (reference sequence). V lost 5 bases to trimming and J lost 1 base, with 17 bases between them.

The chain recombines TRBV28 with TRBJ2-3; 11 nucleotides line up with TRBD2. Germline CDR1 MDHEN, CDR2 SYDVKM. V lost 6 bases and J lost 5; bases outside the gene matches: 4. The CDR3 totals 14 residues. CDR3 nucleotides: TGTGCCAGCAGGAGTAGCGGGAGGGGAGATACGCAGTATTTT. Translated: CASRSSGRGDTQYF.

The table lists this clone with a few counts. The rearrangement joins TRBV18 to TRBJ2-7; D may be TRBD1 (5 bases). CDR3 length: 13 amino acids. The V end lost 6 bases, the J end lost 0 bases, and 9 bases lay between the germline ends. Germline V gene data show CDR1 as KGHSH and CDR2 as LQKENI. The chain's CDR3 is CASSGALSYEQYF. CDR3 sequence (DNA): TGTGCCAGCTCTGGGGCTCTCTCCTACGAGCAGTACTTC. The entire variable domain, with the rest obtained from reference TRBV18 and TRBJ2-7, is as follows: NAGVMQNPRHLVRRRGQEARLRCSPMKGHSHVYWYRQLPEEGLKFMVYLQKENIIDESGMPKERFSAEFPKEGPSILRIQQVVRGDSAAYFCASSGALSYEQYFGPGTRLTVT.

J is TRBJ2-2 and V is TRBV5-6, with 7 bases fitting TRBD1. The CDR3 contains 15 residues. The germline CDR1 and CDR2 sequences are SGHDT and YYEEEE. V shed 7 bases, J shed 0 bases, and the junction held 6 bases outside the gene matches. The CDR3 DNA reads TGTGCCAGCGAGACAGGGCCTACGAACACCGGGGAGCTGTTTTTT. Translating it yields CASETGPTNTGELFF.

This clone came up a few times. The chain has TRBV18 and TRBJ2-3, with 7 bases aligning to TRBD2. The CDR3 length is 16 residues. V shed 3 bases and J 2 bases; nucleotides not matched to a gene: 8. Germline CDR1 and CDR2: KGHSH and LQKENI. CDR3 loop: CASSPGQRGLTDTQYF. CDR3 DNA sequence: TGTGCCAGCTCACCGGGGCAGCGGGGACTCACAGATACGCAGTATTTT.

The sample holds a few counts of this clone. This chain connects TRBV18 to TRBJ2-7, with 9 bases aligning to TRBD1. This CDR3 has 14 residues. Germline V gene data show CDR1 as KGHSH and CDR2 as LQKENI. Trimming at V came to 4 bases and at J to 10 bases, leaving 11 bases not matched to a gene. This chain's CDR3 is CASSLRTGDAQQYF. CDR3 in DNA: TGTGCCAGCTCACTTCGGACAGGGGATGCTCAACAGTACTTC.

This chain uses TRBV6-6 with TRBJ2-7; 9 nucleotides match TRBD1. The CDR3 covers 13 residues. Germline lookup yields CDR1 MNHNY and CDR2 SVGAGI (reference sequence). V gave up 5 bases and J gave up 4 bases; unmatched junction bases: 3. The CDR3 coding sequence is TGTGCCAGCAGTAACGGACAGGGGTACGAGCAGTACTTC. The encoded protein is CASSNGQGYEQYF.

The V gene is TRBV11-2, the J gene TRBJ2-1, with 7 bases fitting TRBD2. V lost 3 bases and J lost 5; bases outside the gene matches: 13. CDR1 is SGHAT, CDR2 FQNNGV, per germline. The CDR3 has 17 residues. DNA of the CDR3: TGTGCCAGCAGCTTCTTGCGTCGGGGGGTCTTTAACAATGAGCAGTTCTTC. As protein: CASSFLRRGVFNNEQFF.

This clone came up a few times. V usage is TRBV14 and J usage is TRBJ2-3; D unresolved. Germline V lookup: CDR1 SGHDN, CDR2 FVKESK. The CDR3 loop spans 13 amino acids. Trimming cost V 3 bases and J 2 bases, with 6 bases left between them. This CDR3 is CASSHKLTDTQYF. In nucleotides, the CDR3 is TGTGCCAGCAGCCACAAACTCACAGATACGCAGTATTTT.

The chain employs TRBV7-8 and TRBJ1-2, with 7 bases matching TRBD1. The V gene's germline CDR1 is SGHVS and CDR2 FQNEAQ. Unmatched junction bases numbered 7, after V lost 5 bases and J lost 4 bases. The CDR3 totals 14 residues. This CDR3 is CASSPGTVIYGYTF. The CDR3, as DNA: TGTGCCAGCAGCCCCGGGACAGTCATCTATGGCTACACCTTC. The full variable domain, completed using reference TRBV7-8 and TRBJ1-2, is GAGVSQSPRYKVAKRGQDVALRCDPISGHVSLFWYQQALGQGPEFLTYFQNEAQLDKSGLPSDRFFAERPEGSVSTLKIQRTQQEDSAVYLCASSPGTVIYGYTFGSGTRLTVV.

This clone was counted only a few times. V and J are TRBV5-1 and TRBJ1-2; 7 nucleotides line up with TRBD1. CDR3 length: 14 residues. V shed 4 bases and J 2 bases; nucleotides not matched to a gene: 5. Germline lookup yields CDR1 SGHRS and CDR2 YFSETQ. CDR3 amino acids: CASSRDSENYGYTF. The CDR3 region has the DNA TGCGCCAGCAGCCGGGACAGCGAGAACTATGGCTACACCTTC.

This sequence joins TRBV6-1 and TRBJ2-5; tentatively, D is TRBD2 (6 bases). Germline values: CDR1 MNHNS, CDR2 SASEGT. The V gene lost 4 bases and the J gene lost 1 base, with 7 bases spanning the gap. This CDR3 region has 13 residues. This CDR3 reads CASSVAAQETQYF. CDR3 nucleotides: TGTGCCAGCAGTGTAGCGGCCCAAGAGACCCAGTACTTC.

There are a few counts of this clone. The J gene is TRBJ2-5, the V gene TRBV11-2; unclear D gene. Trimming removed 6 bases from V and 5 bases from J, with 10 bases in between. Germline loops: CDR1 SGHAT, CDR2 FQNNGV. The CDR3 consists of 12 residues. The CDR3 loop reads CASRATSETQYF. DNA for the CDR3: TGTGCCAGCAGGGCTACGTCGGAGACCCAGTACTTC.

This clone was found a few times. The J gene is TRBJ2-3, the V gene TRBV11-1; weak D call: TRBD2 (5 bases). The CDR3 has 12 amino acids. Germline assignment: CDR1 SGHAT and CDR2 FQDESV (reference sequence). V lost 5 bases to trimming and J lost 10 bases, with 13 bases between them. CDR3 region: CASSLLEEAQYF. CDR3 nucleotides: TGTGCCAGCAGCCTACTTGAGGAGGCGCAGTATTTT.

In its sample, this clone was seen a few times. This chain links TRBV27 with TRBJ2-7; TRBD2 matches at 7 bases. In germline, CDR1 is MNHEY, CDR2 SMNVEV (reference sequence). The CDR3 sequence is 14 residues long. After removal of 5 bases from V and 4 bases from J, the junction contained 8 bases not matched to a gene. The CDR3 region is CASSEASGIYEQYF. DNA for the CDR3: TGTGCCAGCAGTGAAGCTAGCGGAATATACGAGCAGTACTTC.

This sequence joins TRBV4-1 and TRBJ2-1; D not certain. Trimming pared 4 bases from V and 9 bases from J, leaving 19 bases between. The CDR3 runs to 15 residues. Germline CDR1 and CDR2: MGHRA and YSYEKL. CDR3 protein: CASSRPGGSRSEQFF. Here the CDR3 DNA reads TGCGCCAGCAGCCGCCCTGGTGGGTCGAGGAGTGAGCAGTTCTTC.

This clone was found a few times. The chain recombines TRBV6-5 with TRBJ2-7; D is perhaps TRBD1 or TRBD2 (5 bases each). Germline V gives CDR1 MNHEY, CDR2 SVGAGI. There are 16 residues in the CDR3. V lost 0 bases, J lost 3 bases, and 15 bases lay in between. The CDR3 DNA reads TGTGCCAGCAGTTACTCTACCCCGGGACGGAACTACGAGCAGTACTTC. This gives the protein CASSYSTPGRNYEQYF.

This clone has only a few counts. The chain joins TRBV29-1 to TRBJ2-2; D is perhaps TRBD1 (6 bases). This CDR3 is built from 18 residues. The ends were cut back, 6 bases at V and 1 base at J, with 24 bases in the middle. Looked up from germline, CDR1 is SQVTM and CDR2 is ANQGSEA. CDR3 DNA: TGCAGCGTCGTTGTGTGGGGCAGGGGCCGGGGGAACACCGGGGAGCTGTTTTTT. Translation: CSVVVWGRGRGNTGELFF.

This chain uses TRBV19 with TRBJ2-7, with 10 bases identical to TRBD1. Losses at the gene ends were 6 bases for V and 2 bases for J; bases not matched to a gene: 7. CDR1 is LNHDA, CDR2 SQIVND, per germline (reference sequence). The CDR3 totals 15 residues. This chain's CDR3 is CASSPGTGAAYEQYF. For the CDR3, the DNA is TGTGCCAGTAGCCCTGGGACAGGGGCCGCCTACGAGCAGTACTTC.

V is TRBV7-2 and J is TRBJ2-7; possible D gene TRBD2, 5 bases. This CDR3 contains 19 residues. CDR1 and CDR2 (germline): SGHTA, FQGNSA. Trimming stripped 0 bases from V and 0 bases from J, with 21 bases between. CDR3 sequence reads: CASSLANNLVDSISYEQYF. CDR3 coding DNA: TGTGCCAGCAGCTTAGCGAACAACTTAGTGGACTCCATCTCCTACGAGCAGTACTTC.